This TCR beta chain was documented in a study of T cells in Graves' hyperthyroidism and ophthalmopathy. The study, taken as a whole, reports: Ophthalmopathy was told apart from stable hyperthyroidism by a 13 V-J model. In validation, the model predicted ophthalmopathy. These predictions came a median roughly six months before onset.

Uncontrolled infection, other autoimmune disease, pregnancy or lactation barred patients from enrollment. Amplification yielded TCR beta CDR3 regions, with RNA transcripts as the source. A set of HTBI primers served as the primers for a first-round RT-PCR of the TCR CDR3. TCRdb passed the multiplex PCR reads through MiXCR, listing each CDR3 protein once. The sample lists approximately 430,000 distinct CDR3 sequences, 15% to 18% occurring once. Trimming shortened V by 3 bases and J by 3 bases, and 9 bases separated the two germline ends. This CDR3 region has 13 residues. This clonotype was observed at least ten times. The target antigen is unknown.

This TCR was sampled from a woman under 30 with Graves' hyperthyroidism. Input material: blood. The chain is built from TRBV12-3 or TRBV12-4 and TRBJ2-7; D gene unclear. DNA of the CDR3: TGTGCCAGCAGTTTTAAGTGGTTCTACGAGCAGTACTTC. It translates to CASSFKWFYEQYF.